A selection of T cell receptor beta chains follows, all from one sample in a study of cytomegalovirus exposure and HLA in healthy donors. The data were produced by immunoSEQ multiplex PCR, yet TCRdb's version contains in-frame clones alone and is incomplete. Here the sample spans under 150,000 clones, 70% to 80% being singletons. The sequencing sample was made of PBMCs. The receptors stem from a man younger than 45 in good health and CMV-seropositive. Both conserved end residues are part of each CDR3. The D gene is left open where the match is weak. Not all rows give a size; the values are once, few, many and, for expanded clones, a class.

D gene	V gene	clone size	J gene	CDR3 protein	CDR3 DNA
TRBD1	TRBV4-3	.	TRBJ2-2	CASRFTGDTGELFF	TGCGCCAGCAGATTTACAGGGGACACCGGGGAGCTGTTTTTT
TRBD2	TRBV10-3	.	TRBJ2-5	CAISESTLAGVGEQYF	TGTGCCATCAGTGAGTCGACTCTAGCGGGAGTCGGGGAGCAGTACTTC
TRBD2	TRBV11-2	.	TRBJ2-1	CASSLDSSGRIQFF	TGTGCCAGCAGCTTAGATTCTAGCGGGAGGATTCAGTTCTTC
.	TRBV5-4	.	TRBJ1-1	CASRQGSEAFF	TGTGCCAGCAGACAGGGATCTGAAGCTTTCTTT
TRBD1	TRBV7-9	.	TRBJ2-7	CSSSAGTGFGQYF	TGTTCCAGCAGCGCCGGGACAGGGTTTGGGCAGTACTTC
.	TRBV7-3	once	TRBJ2-7	CASSLNAGVFSEQYF	TGTGCCAGCAGCTTAAATGCAGGGGTGTTTTCCGAGCAGTACTTC
.	TRBV2	few	TRBJ1-1	CASRRDFNTEAFF	TGTGCCAGCAGGCGAGATTTTAACACTGAAGCTTTCTTT
.	TRBV10-3	once	TRBJ2-3	CANRAGQNTDTQYF	TGTGCCAACCGGGCAGGGCAGAACACAGATACGCAGTATTTT
.	TRBV9	few	TRBJ1-4	CASSGGQGRVGEKLFF	TGTGCCAGCAGCGGGGGGCAGGGCCGGGTCGGTGAAAAACTGTTTTTT
TRBD1	TRBV6-6	.	TRBJ2-2	CASSPRTGRVPGELFF	TGTGCCAGCAGTCCTCGGACAGGGAGAGTGCCCGGGGAGCTGTTTTTT
TRBD2	TRBV27	.	TRBJ2-1	CASSLSSTSGRYYNEQFF	TGTGCCAGCAGTTTATCGTCGACTAGCGGGCGTTACTACAATGAGCAGTTCTTC
.	TRBV7-2	.	TRBJ2-7	CASSLAGTPNEQYF	TGTGCCAGCAGCTTAGCCGGGACACCCAACGAGCAGTACTTC
.	TRBV6-6	.	TRBJ1-6	CASSYSSPLHF	TGTGCCAGCAGTTATAGTTCACCCCTCCACTTT
TRBD2	TRBV7-9	.	TRBJ2-3	CSSSPRLAGDTDTQYF	TGTTCCAGCAGCCCGAGACTAGCGGGGGATACAGATACGCAGTATTTT
.	TRBV2	.	TRBJ1-6	CASREQGGVSSPLHF	TGTGCCAGCAGGGAACAGGGAGGGGTTAGTTCACCCCTCCACTTT
.	TRBV19	.	TRBJ1-5	CASRPRGSNQPQHF	TGTGCCAGTAGGCCCCGGGGGAGCAATCAGCCCCAGCATTTT
.	TRBV7-9	.	TRBJ1-1	CASSQTSREVGAFF	TGTGCCAGCAGCCAGACCTCCAGGGAAGTCGGCGCTTTCTTT
TRBD2	TRBV30	.	TRBJ2-7	CAWSFPPRLAGTYEQYF	TGTGCCTGGAGTTTCCCCCCCCGACTAGCGGGCACCTACGAGCAGTACTTC
.	TRBV4-2	.	TRBJ2-7	CASSQDVRRGLYEQYF	TGTGCCAGCAGCCAAGATGTCCGCAGGGGCCTCTACGAGCAGTACTTC
.	TRBV9	.	TRBJ1-2	CASSGERGGYTF	TGTGCCAGCAGCGGTGAGAGGGGGGGCTACACCTTC
TRBD2	TRBV6-4	.	TRBJ2-3	CASSDGREGQYF	TGTGCCAGCAGTGACGGGAGGGAGGGGCAGTATTTT
.	TRBV11-2	.	TRBJ2-4	CASSLDIAKNIQYF	TGTGCCAGCAGCTTAGACATAGCCAAAAACATTCAGTACTTC
.	TRBV9	.	TRBJ2-7	CASSVDGGGGEQYF	TGTGCCAGCAGCGTAGATGGAGGGGGGGGCGAGCAGTACTTC
.	TRBV7-6	.	TRBJ1-4	CASSLGGVREKLFF	TGTGCCAGCAGCTTGGGGGGGGTTCGAGAAAAACTGTTTTTT
.	TRBV5-1	.	TRBJ1-2	CASSFLAGVSDDGYTF	TGCGCCAGCAGCTTCCTGGCGGGGGTATCGGACGATGGCTACACCTTC
.	TRBV7-8	.	TRBJ2-7	CASRRQESSYEQYF	TGTGCCAGCAGGAGACAGGAAAGCTCCTACGAGCAGTACTTC
.	TRBV30	.	TRBJ2-2	CAWLTENTGELFF	TGTGCCTGGCTAACAGAGAACACCGGGGAGCTGTTTTTT
TRBD1	TRBV4-3	few	TRBJ1-2	CASSQGQRTNYGYTF	TGCGCCAGCAGCCAGGGACAGAGAACTAACTATGGCTACACCTTC
.	TRBV21-1	few	TRBJ2-1	CASSKLGLDSSYNEQFF	TGTGCCAGCAGCAAACTGGGACTCGATAGCTCCTACAATGAGCAGTTCTTC
TRBD2	TRBV10-3	.	TRBJ2-7	CAISDPREGHYEQYF	TGTGCCATCAGTGATCCGCGGGAGGGCCACTACGAGCAGTACTTC
.	TRBV7-9	few	TRBJ2-3	CASSLPGLNLNTQYF	TGTGCCAGCAGCTTACCGGGACTGAACCTGAATACGCAGTATTTT
.	TRBV9	.	TRBJ2-1	CASGIFPGLSYNEQFF	TGTGCCAGCGGAATCTTTCCGGGACTGTCCTACAATGAGCAGTTCTTC
TRBD1	TRBV11-2	.	TRBJ2-7	CASSLTGANEQYF	TGTGCCAGCAGCTTGACAGGGGCAAACGAGCAGTACTTC